Shown below are 30 T cell receptor beta chains from a single sample sequenced in a study of T cells in Graves' hyperthyroidism and ophthalmopathy. Using RNA transcripts as the source, TCR beta CDR3 regions were amplified. The HTBI primer set was used in a first-round RT-PCR of the TCR CDR3. TCRdb passed the multiplex PCR reads through MiXCR, listing each CDR3 protein once. The sample shows approximately 490,000 distinct CDR3 sequences, around a fifth of them seen only once. The specimen sequenced was blood. The receptors were sampled from a woman in her 70s with Graves' ophthalmopathy.

The rearrangement uses TRBV28 and TRBJ1-6; 8 bases match TRBD1. CDR3 length: 15 residues. V was pared by 6 bases and J by 7 bases, with 8 bases of the junction left unmatched. Germline CDR1 and CDR2: MDHEN and SYDVKM. CDR3 nucleotides: TGTGCCAGCAGGGACAGGGAATTTCCAAATTCACCCCTCCACTTT. Protein product: CASRDREFPNSPLHF.

This clonotype was seen many times. J is TRBJ2-5 and V is TRBV11-2; unclear D gene. Germline values: CDR1 SGHAT, CDR2 FQNNGV. V dropped 5 bases and J dropped 1 base, with 8 bases sitting between them. There are 13 residues in the CDR3. CDR3 DNA: TGTGCCAGCAGCCCCCAGGCCCAAGAGACCCAGTACTTC. Translating gives CASSPQAQETQYF. The whole variable domain, remainder taken from reference TRBV11-2 and TRBJ2-5, is EAGVAQSPRYKIIEKRQSVAFWCNPISGHATLYWYQQILGQGPKLLIQFQNNGVVDDSQLPKDRFSAERLKGVDSTLKIQPAKLEDSAVYLCASSPQAQETQYFGPGTRLLVL.

This clonotype came up many times. V gene TRBV11-2 combines with J gene TRBJ2-1; no reliable D call. Germline CDR1 and CDR2: SGHAT and FQNNGV. V shed 5 bases and J shed 9 bases, with 8 bases lying between them. The CDR3 has 11 amino acids. CDR3 amino acids: CASSRLIEQFF. DNA for the CDR3: TGTGCCAGCAGCCGCCTGATTGAGCAGTTCTTC.

The chain joins TRBV2 to TRBJ2-1; no clear D. Trimming cost V 6 bases and J 1 base, with 10 bases left between them. Germline lookup yields CDR1 SNHLY and CDR2 FYNNEI. The CDR3 spans 14 residues. The CDR3 coding sequence is TGTGCCAGCAGATACAGCCGTTCCTACAATGAGCAGTTCTTC. Translating it yields CASRYSRSYNEQFF.

This clonotype has a handful of counts. The chain has TRBV20-1 and TRBJ2-1; TRBD2 matches 7 bases. V trimming: 2 bases; J trimming: 6 bases; junction bases outside the gene matches: 4. Germline V gene data show CDR1 as DFQATT and CDR2 as SNEGSKA (reference sequence). The length of the CDR3 is 13 residues. CDR3 loop: CSARSGTLNEQFF. DNA for the CDR3: TGCAGTGCTAGAAGCGGGACTCTCAATGAGCAGTTCTTC.

The genes are TRBV19 and TRBJ2-1, with 9 bases aligning to TRBD2. V lost 4 bases to trimming and J lost 5 bases; unmatched junction nucleotides: 3. The germline V gene encodes CDR1 LNHDA and CDR2 SQIVND (reference sequence). This CDR3 has 14 amino acids. This CDR3 is CASSSLAGNNEQFF. The CDR3 nucleotides read TGTGCCAGTAGTAGCCTAGCGGGAAACAATGAGCAGTTCTTC. The full variable domain, with the rest looked up from reference TRBV19 and TRBJ2-1, is DGGITQSPKYLFRKEGQNVTLSCEQNLNHDAMYWYRQDPGQGLRLIYYSQIVNDFQKGDIAEGYSVSREKKESFPLTVTSAQKNPTAFYLCASSSLAGNNEQFFGPGTRLTVL.

The genes are TRBV19 and TRBJ1-5; TRBD1 is a possible D gene (5 bases). Between the trimmed V and J ends, which lost 5 bases and 1 base, there was a span of 12 bases. CDR3 length equals 15 residues. The germline V gene encodes CDR1 LNHDA and CDR2 SQIVND (reference sequence). In DNA form, the CDR3 reads TGTGCCAGTAGTCCTTCCAGGGAAAGCAATCAGCCCCAGCATTTT. Amino acids: CASSPSRESNQPQHF.

This clonotype was picked up many times. V and J are TRBV12-3 or TRBV12-4 and TRBJ1-5; D gene unclear. The CDR3 runs to 13 residues. V was trimmed by 6 bases and J by 9 bases, leaving 15 bases between them. The chain's CDR3 is CASRPDEHMPQHF. CDR3 in DNA: TGTGCCAGCAGGCCCGACGAACATATGCCCCAGCATTTT.

This clonotype was counted only a few times. The CDR3 DNA reads TGTGCCAGCAGTTTGCGGGGAGTGTCGGACTACGAGCAGTACTTC. Amino acid sequence: CASSLRGVSDYEQYF. The chain is built from TRBV28 and TRBJ2-7, with D possibly being TRBD2 (6 bases). Germline V gene data show CDR1 as MDHEN and CDR2 as SYDVKM. The CDR3 runs to 15 residues. The V end was cut by 3 bases, the J end by 3 bases, with 15 bases between.

The V and J genes are TRBV19 and TRBJ2-1; 14 nucleotides line up with TRBD2. Germline V gives CDR1 LNHDA, CDR2 SQIVND (reference sequence). The CDR3 totals 16 residues. Trimming removed 9 bases from V and 7 bases from J; junction bases left unmatched: 11. CDR3 bases: TGTGCCAGCAAGAACTCCGGGACTAGCGGGAGTAATGAGCAGTTCTTC. The encoded protein is CASKNSGTSGSNEQFF.

There are a few counts of this clonotype. This chain joins TRBV18 and TRBJ2-7, with D uncertain. Per the germline V gene, CDR1 is KGHSH and CDR2 is LQKENI. The CDR3 is made up of 14 amino acids. Trimming removed 0 bases at V and 2 bases at J, with 8 bases between. In DNA form, the CDR3 reads TGTGCCAGCTCACCACCGAGTAGGGCCTACGAGCAGTACTTC. Translation: CASSPPSRAYEQYF.

The rearrangement uses TRBV20-1 and TRBJ2-7; TRBD2 matches at 7 bases. CDR3 length: 16 amino acids. Germline CDR1 DFQATT, CDR2 SNEGSKA (reference sequence). J gave up 3 bases and V 6 bases, and 17 bases lay outside the gene matches. The CDR3 region is CSAAPRAGRLIYEQYF. DNA of the CDR3: TGCAGTGCGGCACCACGAGCGGGAAGGCTTATCTACGAGCAGTACTTC.

This clonotype was observed a handful of times. V is TRBV27 and J is TRBJ1-1; D not resolved. Deletions cut 5 bases from V and 0 bases from J, with 13 bases between. The CDR3 contains 15 residues. Germline values: CDR1 MNHEY, CDR2 SMNVEV (reference sequence). The CDR3, as DNA: TGTGCCAGCAGTCCGTGGACGGTCATGAACACTGAAGCTTTCTTT. Protein: CASSPWTVMNTEAFF.

This clonotype showed up many times. The V and J genes are TRBV11-2 and TRBJ2-7; 8 positions agree with TRBD1. The CDR3 runs to 14 residues. Germline loops: CDR1 SGHAT, CDR2 FQNNGV. With V trimmed by 5 bases and J by 1 base, 4 bases remained unmatched. The CDR3: CASSRRQGSYEQYF. CDR3 in DNA: TGTGCCAGCAGCCGCAGACAGGGGTCCTACGAGCAGTACTTC.

The table lists this clonotype with a few counts. The V and J genes are TRBV6-5 and TRBJ1-1; D ambiguous. The CDR3 consists of 16 residues. Trimming shortened V by 2 bases and J by 3 bases, and 16 bases separated the two germline ends. CDR1 and CDR2 (germline): MNHEY, SVGAGI. The CDR3 region has the DNA TGTGCCAGCAGTTACGGCCCGGCGTCCGGCGACACTGAAGCTTTCTTT. It codes for CASSYGPASGDTEAFF.

This clonotype was seen ten or more times. V usage is TRBV9 and J usage is TRBJ2-2, with D possibly TRBD2 on 6 matching bases. Trimming took off 4 bases at V and 0 bases at J, with 10 bases between the two ends. The CDR3 contains 15 residues. Germline V gene sequence: CDR1 SGDLS, CDR2 YYNGEE. The CDR3 sequence: CASSRSGTNTGELFF. The CDR3 DNA is TGTGCCAGCAGCCGTAGCGGAACGAACACCGGGGAGCTGTTTTTT.

In this sample, this clonotype turned up a few times. The chain joins TRBV7-9 to TRBJ2-1, with 8 bases lining up with TRBD2. V shed 4 bases, J shed 0 bases, and the junction held 8 bases outside the gene matches. This CDR3 spans 17 amino acids. CDR1 SEHNR and CDR2 FQNEAQ come from the germline V gene (reference sequence). CDR3 coding DNA: TGTGCCAGCAGCTCAAGGGGCGGGGGGAGCTCCTACAATGAGCAGTTCTTC. Encoded protein: CASSSRGGGSSYNEQFF. The variable domain in full, completed from reference TRBV7-9 and TRBJ2-1, reads DTGVSQNPRHKITKRGQNVTFRCDPISEHNRLYWYRQTLGQGPEFLTYFQNEAQLEKSRLLSDRFSAERPKGSFSTLEIQRTEQGDSAMYLCASSSRGGGSSYNEQFFGPGTRLTVL.

This chain uses TRBV5-6 with TRBJ1-1; D not certain. CDR1 SGHDT and CDR2 YYEEEE come from the germline V gene. The CDR3 extends over 13 amino acids. Deletions cut 6 bases from V and 1 base from J, with 10 bases between. The CDR3 is CASTPSGNTEAFF. CDR3 bases: TGTGCCAGCACCCCCAGCGGGAACACTGAAGCTTTCTTT.

The chain combines TRBV7-9 with TRBJ1-4, with D uncertain. Per germline, CDR1 SEHNR and CDR2 FQNEAQ (reference sequence). This CDR3 comprises 16 residues. The ends were cut back, 4 bases at V and 4 bases at J, with 16 bases in the middle. The CDR3 nucleotides are TGTGCCAGCAGCTCACCTCTGAGGCTGAATAATGAAAAACTGTTTTTT. It yields the protein CASSSPLRLNNEKLFF.

This clonotype was detected only a few times. The chain is built from TRBV30 and TRBJ1-2; 7 nucleotides line up with TRBD1. The CDR3 is 12 residues long. V shed 6 bases and J 5 bases; nucleotides not matched to a gene: 6. Germline V gives CDR1 GTSNPN, CDR2 SVGIG (reference sequence). CDR3 nucleotide sequence: TGTGCCTGTTACAGGGGAGATTATGGCTACACCTTC. Its protein is CACYRGDYGYTF.

This sequence joins TRBV7-2 and TRBJ2-2, with TRBD2 identical over 12 bases. The germline CDR1 and CDR2 sequences are SGHTA and FQGNSA. The trim removed 5 bases at V and 0 bases at J, leaving 1 base unmatched. The CDR3 contains 16 residues. Written as DNA, the CDR3 is TGTGCCAGCAGCAGACTAGCGGGAGCGAACACCGGGGAGCTGTTTTTT. The encoded protein is CASSRLAGANTGELFF.

The CDR3 nucleotides are TGCGCCAGCAGTGAGCCTTCGACAGGAATCACTGAAGCTTTCTTT. It yields the protein CASSEPSTGITEAFF. This chain uses TRBV10-2 with TRBJ1-1; D may be TRBD1 (6 bases). In germline, CDR1 is WSHSY, CDR2 SAAADI. The CDR3 has 15 residues. The germline V and J ends were trimmed by 2 bases and 4 bases, with 14 bases remaining between them.

At least ten counts were recorded for this clonotype. V is TRBV7-9 and J is TRBJ2-7; 13 bases are a match to TRBD2. The CDR3 covers 15 residues. CDR1 and CDR2 from the germline V gene are SEHNR and FQNEAQ (reference sequence). J was trimmed by 1 base and V by 4 bases; bases with no gene match: 1. The CDR3 spells CASSWGLAGSYEQYF. The CDR3 DNA is TGTGCCAGCAGCTGGGGACTAGCGGGGTCCTACGAGCAGTACTTC.

A remark on this clonotype: This may be a read error: a much more frequent sequence differs by one nucleotide. The J gene is TRBJ1-5, the V gene TRBV2; 8 bases map to TRBD1. Trimming cost V 3 bases and J 1 base; bases outside gene matches: 5. The CDR3 has 16 amino acids. Germline V lookup: CDR1 SNHLY, CDR2 FYNNEI. The CDR3 loop is CASSDQGAGSNQPQHF. The CDR3 DNA is TGTGCCAGCAGTGACCAGGGGGCAGGAAGCAATCAGCCCCAGCATTTT.

The chain carries TRBV6-1 and TRBJ1-5; a weak D match, TRBD1 (6 bases). V dropped 1 base and J dropped 2 bases, with 15 bases sitting between them. The length of the CDR3 is 17 residues. The V gene's germline CDR1 is MNHNS and CDR2 SASEGT. The CDR3 protein is CASSEVAGGRGNQPQHF. The CDR3 DNA follows: TGTGCCAGCAGTGAAGTGGCGGGGGGCCGGGGCAATCAGCCCCAGCATTTT.

The CDR3 protein is CASSTQGTNTGELFF. The CDR3 nucleotides read TGTGCCAGTAGTACTCAGGGTACGAACACCGGGGAGCTGTTTTTT. The gene calls are TRBV19 and TRBJ2-2; possibly TRBD1 for D (5 bases). Trimming removed 4 bases from V and 0 bases from J, with 9 bases in between. The germline V gene has CDR1 LNHDA and CDR2 SQIVND (reference sequence). The length of the CDR3 is 15 residues.

The chain combines TRBV6-2 or TRBV6-3 with TRBJ2-7; the D call may be TRBD1 or TRBD2 (5 bases each). V was shortened by 7 bases and J by 4 bases, with 20 bases between the two germline ends. This CDR3 comprises 15 residues. Germline V gene data show CDR1 as MNHEY and CDR2 as SVGEGT. Written as DNA, the CDR3 is TGTGCCAGCATCCAGGATATGAGGGGCGAATACGAGCAGTACTTC. Translated: CASIQDMRGEYEQYF.

The chain links TRBV27 to TRBJ1-2; TRBD1 aligns across 8 bases. CDR1 and CDR2 (germline): MNHEY, SMNVEV (reference sequence). Unmatched junction bases numbered 9, after V lost 5 bases and J lost 4 bases. There are 15 residues in the CDR3. DNA for the CDR3: TGTGCCAGCAGTCCACACAAAGGACAGGGCTATGGCTACACCTTC. Translation gives CASSPHKGQGYGYTF.

The chain links TRBV12-3 or TRBV12-4 to TRBJ1-2; D is unclear. Trimming took off 1 base at V and 12 bases at J, with 18 bases between the two ends. This CDR3 region has 14 residues. CDR3 DNA: TGTGCCAGCAGTTTAGGGCCGACGCGAGACGGAGACACCTTC. Its translation is CASSLGPTRDGDTF.

This clonotype was recorded many times. DNA of the CDR3: TGTGCCAGCAAAGGGACAGTAGTAGGCACTGAAGCTTTCTTT. Translated: CASKGTVVGTEAFF. The gene calls are TRBV2 and TRBJ1-1; 7 nucleotides align to TRBD1. The CDR3 contains 14 residues. The germline V gene encodes CDR1 SNHLY and CDR2 FYNNEI. After removal of 7 bases from V and 4 bases from J, the junction contained 9 bases not matched to a gene. Combining the CDR3 with reference TRBV2 and TRBJ1-1 gives the whole variable domain EPEVTQTPSHQVTQMGQEVILRCVPISNHLYFYWYRQILGQKVEFLVSFYNNEISEKSEIFDDQFSVERPDGSNFTLKIRSTKLEDSAMYFCASKGTVVGTEAFFGQGTRLTVV.